The 23 T cell receptor beta chains in this list originate from one sample, sequenced in a study of blood T cell repertoires in COVID-19. Using immunoSEQ multiplex PCR, the repertoire was profiled, and TCRdb retains in-frame clones only, with some absent. Among approximately 210,000 clones listed, around 86% were seen once. Source material: PBMCs or T cells enriched from blood (not recorded which). The receptors here all came from a man between 25 and 39 years old in a cohort exposed to, infected with or recovered from COVID-19 (not recorded which).

V is TRBV4-2 and J is TRBJ1-2, with a weak D call TRBD1 (5 bases). The length of the CDR3 is 14 residues. Germline values: CDR1 LGHNA, CDR2 YNFKEQ. V was trimmed by 0 bases and J by 5 bases, leaving 10 bases between them. The CDR3 loop reads CASSQEDISYGYTF. CDR3 DNA: TGTGCCAGCAGCCAAGAGGACATCTCGTATGGCTACACCTTC.

The CDR3 DNA follows: TGTGCCAGCGGCGCCGGGACAGGGAGGAACACTGAAGCTTTCTTT. Amino acid sequence: CASGAGTGRNTEAFF. J is TRBJ1-1 and V is TRBV7-6; 9 positions agree with TRBD1. Germline CDR1 reads SGHVS; CDR2 reads FNYEAQ. The CDR3 runs to 15 residues. Germline trimming cut 8 bases from V and 1 base from J; bases unmatched to any gene: 8. Variable domain in full (rest from reference TRBV7-6 and TRBJ1-1): GAGVSQSPRYKVTKRGQDVALRCDPISGHVSLYWYRQALGQGPEFLTYFNYEAQQDKSGLPNDRFSAERPEGSISTLTIQRTEQRDSAMYRCASGAGTGRNTEAFFGQGTRLTVV.

V gene TRBV9 combines with J gene TRBJ2-2, with 8 positions matching TRBD1. Germline CDR1 is SGDLS and CDR2 is YYNGEE. V trimming: 4 bases; J trimming: 5 bases; junction bases outside the gene matches: 13. The CDR3 spans 17 residues. The CDR3 sequence is CASSLPRRTGKTGELFF. The CDR3 nucleotides are TGTGCCAGCAGCTTACCCCGTAGGACAGGGAAGACCGGGGAGCTGTTTTTT.

This clone showed up just once. The V call is TRBV5-1, the J call TRBJ2-1; D gene uncertain. Germline V gives CDR1 SGHRS, CDR2 YFSETQ. Trimming cost V 3 bases and J 0 bases, with 4 bases left between them. The CDR3 loop spans 13 amino acids. This CDR3 is CASSSSSYNEQFF. The DNA for the CDR3 is TGCGCCAGCAGCTCCAGCTCCTACAATGAGCAGTTCTTC.

This sequence joins TRBV5-4 and TRBJ2-7; 7 bases are shared with TRBD2. Germline CDR1 reads SGHNT; CDR2 reads YYREEE (reference sequence). The CDR3 loop spans 15 amino acids. Trimming removed 7 bases from V and 2 bases from J; junction bases left unmatched: 12. CDR3 coding DNA: TGTGCCAGCGGCGGGGTTGGGGGACTAACCTACGAGCAGTACTTC. As protein: CASGGVGGLTYEQYF.

In this sample, this clone turned up a few times. The V and J genes are TRBV5-1 and TRBJ1-6, with 7 bases identical to TRBD1. CDR1 is SGHRS, CDR2 YFSETQ, per germline. The CDR3 runs to 14 residues. V was clipped by 2 bases and J by 5 bases; unmatched bases: 1. The CDR3 here is CASSFGTDNSPLHF. The DNA for the CDR3 is TGCGCCAGCAGCTTTGGGACAGATAATTCACCCCTCCACTTT.

The V and J genes are TRBV27 and TRBJ2-2, with 8 bases lining up with TRBD1. Unmatched junction bases numbered 12, after V lost 2 bases and J lost 4 bases. Germline V CDR1 and CDR2: MNHEY, SMNVEV (reference sequence). The CDR3 has 18 amino acids. CDR3 sequence: CASSLPGRRGRGTGELFF. The CDR3 bases are TGTGCCAGCAGTTTACCGGGACGCAGGGGGCGAGGCACCGGGGAGCTGTTTTTT.

The rearrangement joins TRBV9 to TRBJ1-1; D unresolved. Trimming took 0 bases from V and 4 from J, leaving 10 bases between them. This CDR3 region has 14 residues. CDR1 and CDR2 (germline): SGDLS, YYNGEE. The CDR3: CASSVETERTEAFF. CDR3 sequence (DNA): TGTGCCAGCAGCGTAGAAACAGAACGCACTGAAGCTTTCTTT.

The rearrangement uses TRBV24-1 and TRBJ2-3, with D possibly being TRBD2 (5 bases). CDR1 KGHDR and CDR2 SFDVKD come from the germline V gene. V was clipped by 7 bases and J by 0 bases, with 10 bases between them. This CDR3 region has 14 residues. CDR3 nucleotides: TGTGCCACCAGCACCAGCGGTAGCACAGATACGCAGTATTTT. It codes for CATSTSGSTDTQYF.

V gene TRBV5-4 combines with J gene TRBJ2-7, with 9 bases aligning to TRBD1. This CDR3 spans 14 amino acids. The germline V gene has CDR1 SGHNT and CDR2 YYREEE (reference sequence). The V segment lost 0 bases and the J segment 2 bases; nucleotides outside the gene matches: 0. The CDR3 DNA is TGTGCCAGCAGCTTGGGGGACAGGGCCTACGAGCAGTACTTC. Translation gives CASSLGDRAYEQYF. The full variable domain, completed using reference TRBV5-4 and TRBJ2-7, is ETGVTQSPTHLIKTRGQQVTLRCSSQSGHNTVSWYQQALGQGPQFIFQYYREEENGRGNFPPRFSGLQFPNYSSELNVNALELDDSALYLCASSLGDRAYEQYFGPGTRLTVT.

The chain combines TRBV27 with TRBJ2-1; maybe TRBD2 (6 bases). The CDR3 length is 15 residues. Per the germline V gene, CDR1 is MNHEY and CDR2 is SMNVEV (reference sequence). V shed 3 bases and J shed 1 base, with 10 bases lying between them. The CDR3 region has the DNA TGTGCCAGCAGTTTTCTGAGCGGGTCCTACAATGAGCAGTTCTTC. Residues: CASSFLSGSYNEQFF.

The rearrangement links TRBV7-9 to TRBJ1-1; 7 positions agree with TRBD1. The germline gives CDR1 SEHNR, CDR2 FQNEAQ (reference sequence). V was clipped by 6 bases and J by 4 bases; unmatched bases: 5. The CDR3 consists of 13 residues. This CDR3 reads CASSNSGGTEAFF. The CDR3 nucleotides read TGTGCCAGCAGTAATTCAGGGGGCACTGAAGCTTTCTTT.

The V gene is TRBV18, the J gene TRBJ1-3; no firm D call. The V end lost 3 bases, the J end lost 0 bases, and 6 bases lay between the germline ends. Looked up from germline, CDR1 is KGHSH and CDR2 is LQKENI. The CDR3 has 14 amino acids. DNA of the CDR3: TGTGCCAGCTCACCTCAAGCCTCTGGAAACACCATATATTTT. The encoded protein is CASSPQASGNTIYF. The variable domain in full, completed from reference TRBV18 and TRBJ1-3, reads NAGVMQNPRHLVRRRGQEARLRCSPMKGHSHVYWYRQLPEEGLKFMVYLQKENIIDESGMPKERFSAEFPKEGPSILRIQQVVRGDSAAYFCASSPQASGNTIYFGEGSWLTVV.

The chain combines TRBV11-1 with TRBJ2-5; no reliable D call. The length of the CDR3 is 13 residues. The germline V gene has CDR1 SGHAT and CDR2 FQDESV (reference sequence). Trimming left V 2 bases short and J 0 bases short, with 4 bases between. The CDR3 loop is CASSLIDQETQYF. CDR3 nucleotides: TGTGCCAGCAGCTTAATCGACCAAGAGACCCAGTACTTC.

This clone appeared a few times. In DNA, the CDR3 is TGTGCCACCAGTGATCCGGGTCCCCCCAGCGGCGGGGAGCTGTTTTTT. Encoded protein: CATSDPGPPSGGELFF. The rearrangement uses TRBV24-1 and TRBJ2-2; tentative D call: TRBD2 (5 bases). The germline V and J ends were trimmed by 3 bases and 7 bases, with 17 bases remaining between them. Germline CDR1 KGHDR, CDR2 SFDVKD. The CDR3 sequence is 16 residues long.

This clone was seen just once. This chain uses TRBV6-5 with TRBJ2-1; D is possibly TRBD1 (6 bases). The germline V and J ends were trimmed by 4 bases and 6 bases, with 16 bases remaining between them. Germline-derived CDR1 and CDR2 are MNHEY and SVGAGI. The CDR3 length is 15 residues. In DNA, the CDR3 is TGTGCCAGCAGTTCAAGGATTCAAGGGGGCAATGAGCAGTTCTTC. This encodes CASSSRIQGGNEQFF.

V gene TRBV19 combines with J gene TRBJ1-1; possibly TRBD1 for D (6 bases). From germline, CDR1 is LNHDA and CDR2 SQIVND (reference sequence). Trimming pared 7 bases from V and 6 bases from J, leaving 21 bases between. This CDR3 is built from 15 residues. The CDR3 DNA follows: TGTGCCAGTATCCCTATAGGGTGGAGACAGGCTGAAGCTTTCTTT. Residues: CASIPIGWRQAEAFF. Variable domain in full (rest from reference TRBV19 and TRBJ1-1): DGGITQSPKYLFRKEGQNVTLSCEQNLNHDAMYWYRQDPGQGLRLIYYSQIVNDFQKGDIAEGYSVSREKKESFPLTVTSAQKNPTAFYLCASIPIGWRQAEAFFGQGTRLTVV.

This chain joins TRBV4-2 and TRBJ1-6; 9 bases are shared with TRBD1. The junction had 8 bases not matched to a gene; V was cut back by 4 bases and J by 10 bases. This CDR3 is built from 15 residues. The germline V gene has CDR1 LGHNA and CDR2 YNFKEQ. The CDR3 DNA is TGTGCCAGCAGCCTTATGGGACAGGGAGACTCACCCCTCCACTTT. This gives the protein CASSLMGQGDSPLHF.

The V gene is TRBV7-9, the J gene TRBJ1-1, with 7 nucleotides matching TRBD1. Germline CDR1 is SEHNR and CDR2 is FQNEAQ (reference sequence). Trimming removed 6 bases from V and 4 bases from J; junction bases left unmatched: 8. The CDR3 runs 14 residues. The CDR3 region has the DNA TGTGCCAGCAGTCCTCCGGGACAGATCACTGAAGCTTTCTTT. Residues: CASSPPGQITEAFF.

The rearrangement joins TRBV6-5 to TRBJ1-1, with D unresolved. The germline V gene encodes CDR1 MNHEY and CDR2 SVGAGI. Trimming removed 6 bases at V and 9 bases at J, with 14 bases between. This CDR3 comprises 12 residues. The DNA for the CDR3 is TGTGCCAGCAGCCTAGGCCCCGATCAAGCTTTCTTT. This translates into CASSLGPDQAFF.

The CDR3, as DNA: TGTGCCAGCAGCGTACAGGGAGTTGAAGCTTTCTTT. Amino acid sequence: CASSVQGVEAFF. This chain connects TRBV5-4 to TRBJ1-1; D might be TRBD1 (6 bases). The germline gives CDR1 SGHNT, CDR2 YYREEE (reference sequence). This CDR3 region has 12 residues. The V end was cut by 4 bases, the J end by 7 bases, with 11 bases between.

The rearrangement joins TRBV14 to TRBJ1-3; D unresolved. The CDR3 runs to 17 residues. CDR1 SGHDN and CDR2 FVKESK come from the germline V gene. V was clipped by 4 bases and J by 8 bases, with 24 bases between them. The CDR3 loop is CASSRQFHPFAADTIYF. In DNA, the CDR3 is TGTGCCAGCAGCCGCCAATTTCATCCTTTCGCGGCAGACACCATATATTTT. Based on the CDR3 plus reference TRBV14 and TRBJ1-3, the full variable domain is EAGVTQFPSHSVIEKGQTVTLRCDPISGHDNLYWYRRVMGKEIKFLLHFVKESKQDESGMPNNRFLAERTGGTYSTLKVQPAELEDSGVYFCASSRQFHPFAADTIYFGEGSWLTVV.

The V gene is TRBV27, the J gene TRBJ2-2; 10 nucleotides agree with TRBD1. The CDR3 is 15 amino acids. Germline CDR1 is MNHEY and CDR2 is SMNVEV (reference sequence). Germline trimming cut 2 bases from V and 7 bases from J; bases unmatched to any gene: 4. In nucleotides, the CDR3 is TGTGCCAGCAGTTTACGACAGGGGGCCTTCGGGGAGCTGTTTTTT. Its translation: CASSLRQGAFGELFF.